These 25 T cell receptor beta chains came from one sample sequenced in a study of OX40 agonist ivuxolimab in advanced cancers. Profiled with immunoSEQ multiplex PCR; TCRdb holds only in-frame clones, not every one. The data hold fewer than 75,000 clones, with approximately 93% observed a single time. The source was CD4+ or CD8+ T cells sorted from blood, collected in a trial of the OX40 agonist ivuxolimab. The receptors stem from an adult with an advanced solid tumor such as melanoma, head and neck, liver or kidney cancer.

The V gene is TRBV4-1, the J gene TRBJ1-4, with D possibly TRBD1 on 5 matching bases. The CDR3 has 15 residues. The germline V gene encodes CDR1 MGHRA and CDR2 YSYEKL. Trimming pared 1 base from V and 4 bases from J, leaving 10 bases between. CDR3 sequence: CASSQGGQSNEKLFF. In nucleotides, the CDR3 is TGCGCCAGCAGCCAAGGAGGACAAAGTAATGAAAAACTGTTTTTT.

The chain is built from TRBV27 and TRBJ2-3, with D tentatively TRBD1 (6 bases). Looked up from germline, CDR1 is MNHEY and CDR2 is SMNVEV (reference sequence). The length of the CDR3 is 16 residues. V dropped 4 bases and J dropped 4 bases, with 18 bases sitting between them. In DNA form, the CDR3 reads TGTGCCAGCAGTTGGTCGGGACAACTTTTCTCAGATACGCAGTATTTT. This sequence encodes CASSWSGQLFSDTQYF.

The chain links TRBV6-6 to TRBJ1-4, with D uncertain. V was clipped by 0 bases and J by 8 bases, with 4 bases between them. In germline, CDR1 is MNHNY, CDR2 SVGAGI (reference sequence). The CDR3 loop spans 12 amino acids. The DNA for the CDR3 is TGTGCCAGCAGTTACTCAGGGGAAAAACTGTTTTTT. Translating gives CASSYSGEKLFF.

The chain carries TRBV5-1 and TRBJ2-5; 11 bases fit TRBD1. The V segment lost 4 bases and the J segment 4 bases; nucleotides outside the gene matches: 6. CDR3 size: 15 residues. Germline CDR1 is SGHRS and CDR2 is YFSETQ. For the CDR3, the DNA is TGCGCCAGCAGCCACTCCGGGACAGGGGGAGAGACCCAGTACTTC. Translated: CASSHSGTGGETQYF. Variable domain in full (rest from reference TRBV5-1 and TRBJ2-5): KAGVTQTPRYLIKTRGQQVTLSCSPISGHRSVSWYQQTPGQGLQFLFEYFSETQRNKGNFPGRFSGRQFSNSRSEMNVSTLELGDSALYLCASSHSGTGGETQYFGPGTRLLVL.

The chain has TRBV18 and TRBJ2-4, with D perhaps TRBD1 or TRBD2 (7 bases each). Looked up from germline, CDR1 is KGHSH and CDR2 is LQKENI. V lost 1 base, J lost 1 base, and 14 bases lay in between. The CDR3 loop spans 17 amino acids. The CDR3 bases are TGTGCCAGCTCACCACAGGGGGCGGGAGCGGCCAAAAACATTCAGTACTTC. This translates into CASSPQGAGAAKNIQYF.

The V gene is TRBV6-1, the J gene TRBJ1-5, with TRBD1 as a possible D gene (6 bases). The V gene's germline CDR1 is MNHNS and CDR2 SASEGT. V was shortened by 5 bases and J by 7 bases, with 9 bases between the two germline ends. The CDR3 runs to 12 residues. In DNA, the CDR3 is TGTGCCAGCAGTAGGGGGTGGCAGCCCCAGCATTTT. Its translation is CASSRGWQPQHF.

The V call is TRBV2, the J call TRBJ2-4; D is unresolved. Germline V gene data show CDR1 as SNHLY and CDR2 as FYNNEI. V was trimmed by 8 bases and J by 9 bases, leaving 14 bases between them. CDR3 length: 12 amino acids. The CDR3 loop is CASGADEAIQYF. The CDR3 DNA reads TGTGCCAGCGGAGCAGACGAGGCCATTCAGTACTTC. Full variable domain (remainder filled in from reference TRBV2 and TRBJ2-4): EPEVTQTPSHQVTQMGQEVILRCVPISNHLYFYWYRQILGQKVEFLVSFYNNEISEKSEIFDDQFSVERPDGSNFTLKIRSTKLEDSAMYFCASGADEAIQYFGAGTRLSVL.

The V gene is TRBV19, the J gene TRBJ2-7; D call uncertain. The CDR3 runs to 13 residues. Trimming stripped 2 bases from V and 7 bases from J, with 12 bases between. Germline V gives CDR1 LNHDA, CDR2 SQIVND (reference sequence). The CDR3 coding sequence is TGTGCCAGTAGTATACGGGCATCTTGGGAGCAGTACTTC. As protein: CASSIRASWEQYF.

The chain is built from TRBV28 and TRBJ1-1; D is unclear. The CDR3 sequence is 14 residues long. CDR1 is MDHEN and CDR2 is SYDVKM in the germline V gene. The V and J ends lost 10 bases and 11 bases respectively, with 26 bases between them. This chain's CDR3 is CATSEPMKGRLAFF. The CDR3 nucleotides are TGTGCCACCTCCGAGCCGATGAAGGGCCGTTTGGCTTTCTTT.

The chain employs TRBV4-2 and TRBJ2-1; perhaps TRBD1 as D (6 bases). Trimming pared 0 bases from V and 10 bases from J, leaving 16 bases between. The CDR3 has 15 residues. The V gene's germline CDR1 is LGHNA and CDR2 YNFKEQ. DNA for the CDR3: TGTGCCAGCAGCCAAGAGTTGCAGGGGCTATTAGAGCAGTTCTTC. Protein: CASSQELQGLLEQFF.

This rearrangement joins TRBV5-1 to TRBJ2-3; D gene unclear. Per the germline V gene, CDR1 is SGHRS and CDR2 is YFSETQ. The CDR3 covers 14 residues. Trimming pared 4 bases from V and 3 bases from J, leaving 12 bases between. CDR3 DNA: TGCGCCAGCAGCCCTAGTCCCGGAACAGATACGCAGTATTTT. Its protein is CASSPSPGTDTQYF.

The chain employs TRBV5-8 and TRBJ2-1; D possibly corresponds to TRBD1 (5 bases). The germline V and J ends were trimmed by 2 bases and 8 bases, with 8 bases remaining between them. Germline V gene lookup returns CDR1 SGHTS and CDR2 YDEGEE. The CDR3 totals 12 residues. CDR3 sequence: CASSFDRDEQFF. CDR3 DNA: TGTGCCAGCAGCTTCGACAGAGATGAGCAGTTCTTC.

V is TRBV19 and J is TRBJ1-2; 7 nucleotides match TRBD1. The CDR3 is 14 residues long. In germline, CDR1 is LNHDA, CDR2 SQIVND (reference sequence). J lost 9 bases, V lost 1 base, and 8 bases had no gene match. The CDR3 coding sequence is TGTGCCAGTAGTATAGCCGGCAGGGGGGAGAGCTACACCTTC. Protein: CASSIAGRGESYTF.

V is TRBV7-9 and J is TRBJ2-1; TRBD1 agrees at 9 bases. The CDR3 spans 15 residues. With 6 bases clipped from V and 6 bases from J, the junction kept 9 bases outside the gene matches. Germline V gene sequence: CDR1 SEHNR, CDR2 FQNEAQ (reference sequence). CDR3 bases: TGTGCCAGCAGACCCGGGACAGGGCCTTTCAATGAGCAGTTCTTC. Its translation: CASRPGTGPFNEQFF.

V is TRBV5-4 and J is TRBJ1-6; 7 nucleotides align to TRBD1. This CDR3 region has 16 residues. V was clipped by 5 bases and J by 9 bases; unmatched bases: 14. Germline V gives CDR1 SGHNT, CDR2 YYREEE (reference sequence). CDR3 sequence: CASSQYMRQGFSPLHF. CDR3 bases: TGTGCCAGCAGTCAGTACATGAGACAGGGTTTTTCACCCCTCCACTTT.

In this sample, this clone turned up a few times. This chain's CDR3 is CATSREGQANEKLFF. The DNA for the CDR3 is TGTGCCACCAGCAGAGAAGGACAGGCTAATGAAAAACTGTTTTTT. This sequence joins TRBV15 and TRBJ1-4; the match to TRBD1 covers 7 bases. Trimming took 0 bases from V and 3 from J; bases not matched to a gene: 1. Germline V gene lookup returns CDR1 LNHNV and CDR2 YYDKDF (reference sequence). The CDR3 sequence is 15 residues long.

The chain joins TRBV10-2 to TRBJ2-2; D gene uncertain. V lost 5 bases to trimming and J lost 3 bases, with 7 bases between them. Germline values: CDR1 WSHSY, CDR2 SAAADI. CDR3 length equals 13 residues. CDR3 protein: CASSFEYTGELFF. DNA for the CDR3: TGCGCCAGCAGTTTTGAATACACCGGGGAGCTGTTTTTT.

The J gene is TRBJ2-7, the V gene TRBV2; a weak D match, TRBD1 (6 bases). V was clipped by 3 bases and J by 5 bases, with 14 bases between them. CDR3 length equals 14 residues. CDR1 is SNHLY, CDR2 FYNNEI, per germline. The CDR3 DNA reads as TGTGCCAGCAGTGAGGGGCAGGGGTGGGACGAGCAGTACTTC. It specifies CASSEGQGWDEQYF.

This chain connects TRBV30 to TRBJ1-2; D gene unclear. Germline loops: CDR1 GTSNPN, CDR2 SVGIG (reference sequence). V lost 1 base and J lost 6, with 18 bases in between. The CDR3 totals 15 residues. CDR3 nucleotide sequence: TGTGCCTGGAGTGCCGGCAGTTGGACTGTGAATGGCTACACCTTC. It yields the protein CAWSAGSWTVNGYTF.

The rearrangement links TRBV25-1 to TRBJ2-5; D not resolved. The ends were cut back, 4 bases at V and 10 bases at J, with 13 bases in the middle. The CDR3 length is 12 residues. CDR1 is MGHDK and CDR2 is SYGVNS in the germline V gene. DNA of the CDR3: TGTGCCAGCAGTGCATCGTTTAGGGACCAGTACTTC. It codes for CASSASFRDQYF.

In DNA, the CDR3 is TGCGCCAGCAGCTTTTCCGGGGGGTTCGACGCAGGGACCCAGTACTTC. It yields the protein CASSFSGGFDAGTQYF. The rearrangement links TRBV5-1 to TRBJ2-5; 7 bases line up with TRBD2. Germline CDR1 and CDR2: SGHRS and YFSETQ. The CDR3 covers 16 residues. After removal of 2 bases from V and 7 bases from J, the junction contained 14 bases not matched to a gene.

The chain uses TRBV5-8 and TRBJ2-7; D possibly corresponds to TRBD1 (5 bases). This CDR3 comprises 14 residues. Trimming took off 0 bases at V and 5 bases at J, with 12 bases between the two ends. Germline V gene data show CDR1 as SGHTS and CDR2 as YDEGEE. The CDR3 sequence is CASSLGQSWDEQYF. CDR3 nucleotides: TGTGCCAGCAGCTTGGGACAGTCTTGGGACGAGCAGTACTTC. Supplemented by reference TRBV5-8 and TRBJ2-7, the full variable domain reads EAGVTQSPTHLIKTRGQQATLRCSPISGHTSVYWYQQALGLGLQFLLWYDEGEERNRGNFPPRFSGRQFPNYSSELNVNALELEDSALYLCASSLGQSWDEQYFGPGTRLTVT.

This sequence joins TRBV5-4 and TRBJ2-1, with no clear D. The CDR3 extends over 14 amino acids. Germline V gives CDR1 SGHNT, CDR2 YYREEE (reference sequence). The V end lost 0 bases, the J end lost 8 bases, and 12 bases lay between the germline ends. This CDR3 is CASSLAGFGDEQFF. In DNA form, the CDR3 reads TGTGCCAGCAGCTTGGCGGGTTTTGGTGATGAGCAGTTCTTC.

The rearrangement joins TRBV7-9 to TRBJ2-7, with a possible D match to TRBD2 (6 bases). The V gene lost 2 bases and the J gene lost 7 bases, with 9 bases spanning the gap. This CDR3 contains 12 residues. From germline, CDR1 is SEHNR and CDR2 FQNEAQ (reference sequence). CDR3 sequence reads: CASSLWGDEQYF. CDR3 in DNA: TGTGCCAGCAGCTTATGGGGGGATGAGCAGTACTTC.

This chain uses TRBV2 with TRBJ1-1, with D perhaps TRBD1 (5 bases). The CDR3 has 15 residues. From germline, CDR1 is SNHLY and CDR2 FYNNEI. Trimming took off 9 bases at V and 10 bases at J, with 27 bases between the two ends. The CDR3 loop reads CASRRQGSKPIGAFF. The CDR3, as DNA: TGTGCCAGTCGACGGCAGGGATCGAAGCCAATAGGAGCTTTCTTT. Variable domain in full (rest from reference TRBV2 and TRBJ1-1): EPEVTQTPSHQVTQMGQEVILRCVPISNHLYFYWYRQILGQKVEFLVSFYNNEISEKSEIFDDQFSVERPDGSNFTLKIRSTKLEDSAMYFCASRRQGSKPIGAFFGQGTRLTVV.